These T cell receptor beta chains were read from a single sample in a study of T-cell reconstitution after alpha-beta-depleted transplantation in children. TCRdb itself ran the PCR reads through MiXCR, one entry per CDR3 protein. There are around 680,000 distinct CDR3 sequences in the sample; approximately 17% occur only once, and under 1.2% lies in the top ten. Sample: PBMCs from the stem cell graft donor, taken from the stem cell graft. Source of these receptors: a human donor who donated a stem cell graft to a child with acute myeloid leukemia. The CDR3 runs from the conserved cysteine through the conserved F or W. The D gene is left open where the match is weak. The size entry is marked missing in some rows and otherwise reads once, few, many or a size class.

V,size,length,D,J,DNA,CDR3
TRBV20-1,few,12,.,TRBJ2-7,TGCAGTGCTAGTGGGGGGACGTCGTATCAGTACTTC,CSASGGTSYQYF
TRBV6-5,many,14,.,TRBJ1-1,TGTGCCAGCAGTCCCATAACGTGGGACACTGAAGCTTTCTTT,CASSPITWDTEAFF
TRBV5-6,few,16,.,TRBJ2-3,TGTGCCAGCAGCTTAATTTACAGGGGACTCCCAGATACGCAGTATTTT,CASSLIYRGLPDTQYF
TRBV5-1,.,13,.,TRBJ2-5,TGCGCCAGCAAGGACGGGCCACAAGAGACCCAGTACTTC,CASKDGPQETQYF
TRBV20-1,few,13,TRBD1,TRBJ2-7,TGCAGTGCTATACTCAGGGGGTTCTACGAGCAGTACTTC,CSAILRGFYEQYF
TRBV9,.,15,.,TRBJ1-6,TGTGCCAGCAGCGCGACAGACTTTGCCCTCTCACCCCTCCACTTT,CASSATDFALSPLHF
TRBV10-3,.,15,TRBD1,TRBJ1-2,TGTGCCATCAGTGGCCTAGACAGGGAGAACTATGGCTACACCTTC,CAISGLDRENYGYTF
TRBV25-1,.,15,.,TRBJ2-1,TGTGCCAGCAGTGAACCGGGGGCTCGGAACAATGAGCAGTTCTTC,CASSEPGARNNEQFF
TRBV6-1,.,13,TRBD1,TRBJ2-7,TGTGCCAGCAGTAGGGACAGGGTGTACGACCAGTACTTC,CASSRDRVYDQYF
TRBV15,few,15,.,TRBJ2-7,TGTGCCACCAGCAGAGGATCGGGGGGCTTCTACGAGCAGTACTTC,CATSRGSGGFYEQYF
TRBV12-3/TRBV12-4,few,13,.,TRBJ2-7,TGTGCCAGCAGTTTAGATCCGGGGAACGAGCAGTACTTC,CASSLDPGNEQYF
TRBV5-1,many,13,.,TRBJ1-1,TGCGCCAGCAGCTTGACGAGGAACACTGAAGCTTTCTTT,CASSLTRNTEAFF
TRBV7-9,few,15,TRBD1,TRBJ2-1,TGTGCCAGCAGCCCCGACCAGGGGGCAAACAATGAGCAGTTCTTC,CASSPDQGANNEQFF
TRBV7-2,.,16,TRBD1,TRBJ2-1,TGTGCCAGCAGCTTAGTAAGTCAGGGGGCCCCCAGTGAGCAGTTCTTC,CASSLVSQGAPSEQFF
TRBV3-1,.,17,.,TRBJ1-6,TGTGCCAGCAGCCAAGACAACTCCCACTCCTATAATTCACCCCTCCACTTT,CASSQDNSHSYNSPLHF
TRBV7-6,few,17,TRBD2,TRBJ2-5,TGTGCCAGCAGCTTAGCGTGGAGTAGCGGGAATAAGGAGACCCAGTACTTC,CASSLAWSSGNKETQYF
TRBV20-1,many,19,.,TRBJ2-2,TGCAGTGCTAGAGACCCGGGCGCCCGGGGGACTTCGAACACCGGGGAGCTGTTTTTT,CSARDPGARGTSNTGELFF
TRBV20-1,.,16,TRBD1,TRBJ1-3,TGCAGTGCTAGCGGACAGGGGCCTTCTTCTGGAAACACCATATATTTT,CSASGQGPSSGNTIYF
TRBV29-1,few,14,.,TRBJ2-3,TGCAGCGGGACCGGACAGAAACCCACAGATACGCAGTATTTT,CSGTGQKPTDTQYF
TRBV5-1,.,13,TRBD1,TRBJ1-2,TGCGCCAGCGGGACAGGGGATTTCAGGGGCTACACCTTC,CASGTGDFRGYTF
TRBV4-3,.,19,.,TRBJ2-3,TGCGCCAGCAGCCAAGAGGTCGGCAGACTGGGGGCTGGCACAGATACGCAGTATTTT,CASSQEVGRLGAGTDTQYF
TRBV6-1,.,14,TRBD2,TRBJ2-7,TGTGCCAGCATCCGAATCGGGGGGAGCGACGAGCAGTACTTC,CASIRIGGSDEQYF
TRBV5-3,.,13,.,TRBJ2-2,TGTGCCAGCAGCTCTGAGGCGGCCGGGGAGCTGTTTTTT,CASSSEAAGELFF
TRBV29-1,.,11,.,TRBJ2-5,TGCAGCGTCCGCGAGCCGGAGACCCAGTACTTC,CSVREPETQYF
TRBV20-1,many,12,.,TRBJ2-7,TGCAGTGCTTCGGGGGGCGGCGACGTGCAGTACTTC,CSASGGGDVQYF
TRBV7-6,.,17,TRBD2,TRBJ2-3,TGTGCCAGCAGCTTAGAGAGGAGCGGGGGGCCTGGGGATACGCAGTATTTT,CASSLERSGGPGDTQYF
TRBV7-2,many,13,.,TRBJ1-1,TGTGCCAGCAGCCACGCCTCGAACACTGAAGCTTTCTTT,CASSHASNTEAFF
TRBV20-1,many,14,TRBD2,TRBJ2-3,TGCAGTGCTCCAGCGGGGACTAGCACAGATACGCAGTATTTT,CSAPAGTSTDTQYF
TRBV10-3,many,15,TRBD2,TRBJ2-3,TGTGCCATCATGAACGGGGGGATTAGCACAGATACGCAGTATTTT,CAIMNGGISTDTQYF
TRBV7-2,.,16,.,TRBJ2-3,TGTGCCAGCAGCTTAGCGTGGGGGGATAGCACAGATACGCAGTATTTT,CASSLAWGDSTDTQYF
TRBV4-1,few,16,TRBD2,TRBJ2-1,TGCGCCAGCAGCCAAGGTGCAACGGGGGGGAACAATGAGCAGTTCTTC,CASSQGATGGNNEQFF
TRBV6-2/TRBV6-3,few,12,.,TRBJ1-6,TGTGCCAGCAGCCGACAGCATTCACCCCTCCACTTT,CASSRQHSPLHF
TRBV12-3/TRBV12-4,.,14,.,TRBJ2-7,TGTGCCAGCAGTTTCGGCGGAGGGACCTACGAGCAGTACTTC,CASSFGGGTYEQYF
TRBV4-2,many,14,.,TRBJ2-1,TGTGCCAGCAGCCGGACGAAAGGACCCAATGAGCAGTTCTTC,CASSRTKGPNEQFF
TRBV12-3/TRBV12-4,many,15,.,TRBJ1-5,TGTGCCAGCAGCCAAATGTGGAATAGCAATCAGCCCCAGCATTTT,CASSQMWNSNQPQHF
TRBV12-3/TRBV12-4,.,16,TRBD1,TRBJ1-5,TGTGCCAGCAGTTCAAGACAGGGCTATAGCAATCAGCCCCAGCATTTT,CASSSRQGYSNQPQHF
TRBV6-1,few,14,.,TRBJ2-1,TGTGCCAGCAGTGAAAGGGATGGGTACAATGAGCAGTTCTTC,CASSERDGYNEQFF
TRBV9,few,15,TRBD2,TRBJ2-1,TGTGCCAGCAGCGTCTTGGAGCGGGGTTACAATGAGCAGTTCTTC,CASSVLERGYNEQFF
TRBV11-2,many,14,TRBD1,TRBJ1-2,TGTGCCAGCAGCTCCCCACAGGGGTTATATGGCTACACCTTC,CASSSPQGLYGYTF
TRBV7-9,many,13,.,TRBJ2-5,TGTGCCAGCAGCTTACCAAGTCAAGAGACCCAGTACTTC,CASSLPSQETQYF
TRBV7-8,many,15,.,TRBJ2-7,TGTGCCAGCAGCCCTCCGGGCCCCCTCATGTTTGAGCAGTACTTC,CASSPPGPLMFEQYF
TRBV29-1,few,17,TRBD1,TRBJ2-6,TGCAGCGTTGCCGATACGGGACAGTATTCTGGGGCCAACGTCCTGACTTTC,CSVADTGQYSGANVLTF
TRBV20-1,many,11,.,TRBJ2-5,TGCAGTGCGGCGGGCACCAGCGACCAGTACTTC,CSAAGTSDQYF
TRBV5-1,.,12,.,TRBJ1-1,TGCGCCAGCAGCCCCCATGGCCCTGAAGCTTTCTTT,CASSPHGPEAFF
TRBV20-1,.,18,TRBD1,TRBJ2-2,TGCTGTGCGCGAGACCGGTACAGGGGTGCCGTAAGGACCGGGGAGCTGTTTTTT,CCARDRYRGAVRTGELFF
TRBV20-1,few,14,.,TRBJ2-2,TGCAGTGCTAGATTGGGGGGCAACACCGGGGAGCTGTTTTTT,CSARLGGNTGELFF